These 3 T cell receptor beta chains were sequenced from one sample in a study of T cell responses to AZD1222 COVID-19 vaccine. The data were produced by immunoSEQ multiplex PCR, yet TCRdb's version contains in-frame clones alone and is incomplete. The repertoire holds 90,000 to 110,000 clones, 85% to 90% seen once, with 2.5% in the top ten. The sequencing used peripheral blood, collected on day 0 of AZD1222 vaccination. The receptor source for this set is an adult in good health.

This clone showed up just once. This rearrangement joins TRBV6-1 to TRBJ1-1; D is unclear. The germline gives CDR1 MNHNS, CDR2 SASEGT. CDR3 length equals 14 residues. V shed 1 base and J shed 1 base, with 7 bases lying between them. The CDR3, as DNA: TGTGCCAGCAGTGAAGGCGGGTGGAACACTGAAGCTTTCTTT. Translation: CASSEGGWNTEAFF.

This clone was observed a handful of times. The V call is TRBV7-8, the J call TRBJ2-7, with D tentatively TRBD2 (7 bases). Trimming cost V 5 bases and J 0 bases, with 11 bases left between them. Germline loops: CDR1 SGHVS, CDR2 FQNEAQ. The CDR3 loop spans 14 amino acids. The CDR3 loop reads CASSEGGDSYEQYF. The CDR3 DNA is TGTGCCAGCAGCGAGGGGGGGGACTCCTACGAGCAGTACTTC.

The chain combines TRBV5-1 with TRBJ2-1, with 10 nucleotides matching TRBD2. Germline assignment: CDR1 SGHRS and CDR2 YFSETQ. The CDR3 length is 15 residues. V was pared by 4 bases and J by 5 bases, with 6 bases of the junction left unmatched. This CDR3 is CASSLLAGSNNEQFF. CDR3 nucleotide sequence: TGCGCCAGCAGCCTACTAGCGGGGAGCAACAATGAGCAGTTCTTC.